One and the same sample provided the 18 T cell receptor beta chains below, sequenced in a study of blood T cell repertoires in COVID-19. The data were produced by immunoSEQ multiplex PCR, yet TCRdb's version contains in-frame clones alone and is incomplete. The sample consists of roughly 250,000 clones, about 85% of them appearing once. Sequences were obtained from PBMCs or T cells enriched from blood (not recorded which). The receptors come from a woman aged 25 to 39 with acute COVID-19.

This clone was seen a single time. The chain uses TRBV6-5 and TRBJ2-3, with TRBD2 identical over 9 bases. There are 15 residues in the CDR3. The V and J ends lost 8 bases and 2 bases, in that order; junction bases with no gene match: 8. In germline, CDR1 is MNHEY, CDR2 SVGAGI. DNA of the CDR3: TGTGCCAGCGGGGCTTTAGCGGGGGTCACAGATACGCAGTATTTT. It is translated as CASGALAGVTDTQYF.

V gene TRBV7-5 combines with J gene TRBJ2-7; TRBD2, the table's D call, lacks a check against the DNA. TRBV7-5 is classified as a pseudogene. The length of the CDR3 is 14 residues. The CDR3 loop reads CARSGRVGGYEQYF. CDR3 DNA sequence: TGTGCCAGAAGCGGGAGGGTTGGGGGCTACGAGCAGTACTTC.

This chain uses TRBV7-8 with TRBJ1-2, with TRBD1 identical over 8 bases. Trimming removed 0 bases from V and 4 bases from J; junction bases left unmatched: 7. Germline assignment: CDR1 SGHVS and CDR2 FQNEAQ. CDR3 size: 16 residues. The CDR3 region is CASSLADRGSAYGYTF. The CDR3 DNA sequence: TGTGCCAGCAGCTTAGCCGACAGGGGATCAGCCTATGGCTACACCTTC.

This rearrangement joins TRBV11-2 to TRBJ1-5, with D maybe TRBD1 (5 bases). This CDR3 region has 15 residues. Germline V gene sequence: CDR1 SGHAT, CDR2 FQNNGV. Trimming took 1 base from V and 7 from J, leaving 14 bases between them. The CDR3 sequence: CASSLGEGRVQPQHF. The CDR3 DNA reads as TGTGCCAGCAGCTTAGGGGAGGGGCGGGTCCAGCCCCAGCATTTT.

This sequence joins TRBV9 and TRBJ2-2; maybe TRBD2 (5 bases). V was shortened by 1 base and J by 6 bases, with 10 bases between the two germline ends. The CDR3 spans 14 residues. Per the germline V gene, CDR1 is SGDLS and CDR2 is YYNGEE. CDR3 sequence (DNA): TGTGCCAGCAGCGTAAGTTTGGGAGCCGGGGAGCTGTTTTTT. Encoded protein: CASSVSLGAGELFF.

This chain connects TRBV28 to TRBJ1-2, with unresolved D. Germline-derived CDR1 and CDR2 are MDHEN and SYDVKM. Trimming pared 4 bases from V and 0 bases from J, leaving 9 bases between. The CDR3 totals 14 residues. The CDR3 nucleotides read TGTGCCAGCAGTTACCCCGGGTCTAACTATGGCTACACCTTC. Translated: CASSYPGSNYGYTF.

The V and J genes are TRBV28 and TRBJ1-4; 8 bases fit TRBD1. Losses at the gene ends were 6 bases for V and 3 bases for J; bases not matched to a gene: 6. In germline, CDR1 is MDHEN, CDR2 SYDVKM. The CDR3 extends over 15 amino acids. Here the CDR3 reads CASSTPGQANEKLFF. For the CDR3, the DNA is TGTGCCAGCAGCACACCGGGACAGGCTAATGAAAAACTGTTTTTT.

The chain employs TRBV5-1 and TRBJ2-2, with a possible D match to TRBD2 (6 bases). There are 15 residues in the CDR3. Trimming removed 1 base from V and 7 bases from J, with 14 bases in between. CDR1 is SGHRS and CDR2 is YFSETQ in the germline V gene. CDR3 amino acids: CASSLLGSLNGELFF. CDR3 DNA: TGCGCCAGCAGCTTGCTCGGGAGCCTTAACGGGGAGCTGTTTTTT.

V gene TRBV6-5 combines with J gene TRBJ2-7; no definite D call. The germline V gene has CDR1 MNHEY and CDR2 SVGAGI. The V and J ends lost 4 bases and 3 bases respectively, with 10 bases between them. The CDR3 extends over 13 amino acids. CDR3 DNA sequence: TGTGCCAGCAGTTTCCGAGGCAACTACGAGCAGTACTTC. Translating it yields CASSFRGNYEQYF.

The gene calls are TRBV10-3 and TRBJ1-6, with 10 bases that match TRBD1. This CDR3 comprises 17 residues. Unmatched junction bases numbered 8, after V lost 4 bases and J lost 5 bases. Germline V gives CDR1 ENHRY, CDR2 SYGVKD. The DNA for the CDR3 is TGTGCCATCAGTGTGGGACAGGGGAACCCAGATAATTCACCCCTCCACTTT. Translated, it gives CAISVGQGNPDNSPLHF.

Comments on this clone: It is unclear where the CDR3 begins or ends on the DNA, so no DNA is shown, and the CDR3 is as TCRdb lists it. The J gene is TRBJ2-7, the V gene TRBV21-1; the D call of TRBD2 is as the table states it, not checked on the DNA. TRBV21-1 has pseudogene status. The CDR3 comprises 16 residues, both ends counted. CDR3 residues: CASSKEWGDGSYEQYF.

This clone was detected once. The CDR3 nucleotides read TGTGCCAGCAGTCTCAGGGGGAACACTGAAGCTTTCTTT. This codes for CASSLRGNTEAFF. This chain joins TRBV28 and TRBJ1-1; TRBD1 might be the D (6 bases). V was clipped by 5 bases and J by 1 base, with 8 bases between them. The CDR3 sequence is 13 residues long. CDR1 MDHEN and CDR2 SYDVKM come from the germline V gene.

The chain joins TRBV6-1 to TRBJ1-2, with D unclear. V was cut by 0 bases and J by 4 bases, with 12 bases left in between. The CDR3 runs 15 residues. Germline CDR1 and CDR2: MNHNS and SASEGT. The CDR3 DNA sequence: TGTGCCAGCAGTGAAGCTCCTCAAGGGAGCTATGGCTACACCTTC. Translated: CASSEAPQGSYGYTF.

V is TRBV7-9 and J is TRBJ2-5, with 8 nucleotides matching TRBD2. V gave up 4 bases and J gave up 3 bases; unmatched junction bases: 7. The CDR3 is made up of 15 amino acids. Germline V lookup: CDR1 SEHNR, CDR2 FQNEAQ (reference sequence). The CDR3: CASSYMGLVEETQYF. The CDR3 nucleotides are TGTGCCAGCAGCTACATGGGACTAGTAGAAGAGACCCAGTACTTC.

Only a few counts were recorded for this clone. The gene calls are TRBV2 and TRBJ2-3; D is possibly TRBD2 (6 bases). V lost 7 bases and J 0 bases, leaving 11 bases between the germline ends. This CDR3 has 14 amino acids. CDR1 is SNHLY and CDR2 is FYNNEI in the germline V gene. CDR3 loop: CASIERVSTDTQYF. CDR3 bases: TGTGCCAGCATCGAGCGGGTGAGCACAGATACGCAGTATTTT.

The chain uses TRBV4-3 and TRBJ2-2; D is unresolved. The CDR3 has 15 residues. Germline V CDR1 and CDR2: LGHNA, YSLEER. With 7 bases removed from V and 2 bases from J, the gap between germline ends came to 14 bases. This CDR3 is CASKISLYNTGELFF. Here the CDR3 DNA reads TGCGCCAGCAAAATTTCGCTCTATAACACCGGGGAGCTGTTTTTT.

The CDR3 DNA reads TGTGCCAGCAGCTTGTTGGTCCCTAGCGGGGTAACAGATACGCAGTATTTT. Translation: CASSLLVPSGVTDTQYF. The rearrangement links TRBV5-6 to TRBJ2-3; 9 nucleotides line up with TRBD2. This CDR3 is built from 17 residues. Trimming cost V 1 base and J 3 bases; bases outside gene matches: 9. The germline V gene encodes CDR1 SGHDT and CDR2 YYEEEE. The entire variable domain, with the rest obtained from reference TRBV5-6 and TRBJ2-3, is as follows: DAGVTQSPTHLIKTRGQQVTLRCSPKSGHDTVSWYQQALGQGPQFIFQYYEEEERQRGNFPDRFSGHQFPNYSSELNVNALLLGDSALYLCASSLLVPSGVTDTQYFGPGTRLTVL.

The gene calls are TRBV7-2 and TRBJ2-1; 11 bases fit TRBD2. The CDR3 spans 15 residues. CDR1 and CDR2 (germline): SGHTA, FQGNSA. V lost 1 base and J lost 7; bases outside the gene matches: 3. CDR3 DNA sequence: TGTGCCAGCAGCTTAGGACTAGCGGGACTTAATGAGCAGTTCTTC. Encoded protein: CASSLGLAGLNEQFF.